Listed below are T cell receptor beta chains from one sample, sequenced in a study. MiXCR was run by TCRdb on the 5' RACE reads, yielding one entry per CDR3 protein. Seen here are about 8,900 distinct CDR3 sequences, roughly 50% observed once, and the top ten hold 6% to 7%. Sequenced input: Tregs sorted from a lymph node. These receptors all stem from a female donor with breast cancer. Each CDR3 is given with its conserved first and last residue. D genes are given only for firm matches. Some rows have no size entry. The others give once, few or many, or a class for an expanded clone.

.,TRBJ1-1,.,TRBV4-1,CASSQTGTQAFF,TGCGCCAGCAGCCAGACCGGGACACAAGCTTTCTTT
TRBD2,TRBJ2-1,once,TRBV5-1,CASSLTTGGSSYNEQFF,TGCGCCAGCAGCTTGACCACCGGGGGGAGCTCCTACAATGAGCAGTTCTTC
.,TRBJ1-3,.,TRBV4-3,CASSLLLSGNTIYF,TGCGCCAGCAGCCTCCTACTCTCTGGAAACACCATATATTTT
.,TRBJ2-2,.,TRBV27,CASSFEKNTGELFF,TGTGCCAGCAGTTTCGAGAAAAACACCGGGGAGCTGTTTTTT
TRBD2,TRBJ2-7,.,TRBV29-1,CSVDVAGGNEQYF,TGCAGCGTTGATGTGGCGGGGGGAAACGAGCAGTACTTC
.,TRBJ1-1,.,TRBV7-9,CASSLVEGTEAFF,TGTGCCAGCAGCTTAGTGGAGGGGACGGAAGCTTTCTTT
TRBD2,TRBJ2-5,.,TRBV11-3,CASSRGLAGRTGAETQYF,TGTGCCAGCAGCCGAGGACTAGCGGGGCGTACCGGGGCAGAGACCCAGTACTTC
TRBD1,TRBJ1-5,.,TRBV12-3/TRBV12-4,CASNTGTEDYSNQPQHF,TGTGCCAGCAATACCGGGACAGAAGATTATAGCAATCAGCCCCAGCATTTT
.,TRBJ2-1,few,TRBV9,CASSVRSWSINEQFF,TGTGCCAGCAGCGTCCGTTCTTGGTCCATCAATGAGCAGTTCTTC
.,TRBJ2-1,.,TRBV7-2,CASSRDWIKEQFF,TGTGCCAGCAGCCGGGACTGGATAAAAGAGCAGTTCTTC
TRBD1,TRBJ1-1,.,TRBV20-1,CSAQTNRGGVNTEAFF,TGCAGTGCTCAAACAAACAGGGGAGGTGTGAACACTGAAGCTTTCTTT
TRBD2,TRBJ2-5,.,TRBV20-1,CSARGTSGSRETQYF,TGCAGTGCTAGGGGGACTAGCGGGTCCCGGGAGACCCAGTACTTC
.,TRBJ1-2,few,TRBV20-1,CSARPMGVGRGVYGYTF,TGCAGTGCTAGACCCATGGGTGTAGGGAGGGGGGTCTATGGCTACACCTTC
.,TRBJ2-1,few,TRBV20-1,CSATIAKERSGEQFF,TGCAGTGCTACCATAGCTAAGGAACGGTCGGGTGAGCAGTTCTTC
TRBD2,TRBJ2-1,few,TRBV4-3,CASSHTRLAGSSYNEQFF,TGCGCCAGCAGCCACACCAGACTAGCGGGGAGCTCCTACAATGAGCAGTTCTTC
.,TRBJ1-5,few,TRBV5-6,CASSLGLGLRTNNQPQHF,TGTGCCAGCAGCTTGGGACTCGGATTACGAACAAACAATCAGCCCCAGCATTTT
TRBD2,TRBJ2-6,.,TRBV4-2,CASSQVVSGLATGANVLTF,TGTGCCAGCAGCCAAGTCGTGTCGGGACTAGCTACTGGGGCCAACGTCCTGACTTTC
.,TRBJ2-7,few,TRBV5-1,CASSDNYEQYF,TGCGCCAGCAGCGACAACTACGAGCAGTACTTC
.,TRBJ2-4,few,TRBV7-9,CASSFYEGSDIQYF,TGTGCCAGCAGCTTCTACGAGGGGTCAGACATTCAGTACTTC
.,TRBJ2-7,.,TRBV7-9,CASSSFSGSSSYEQYF,TGTGCCAGCAGCTCATTTAGTGGGTCGAGCTCCTACGAGCAGTACTTC
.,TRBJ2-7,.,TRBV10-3,CAISPLSVPTGRIYEQYF,TGTGCCATCAGTCCCCTGTCAGTACCGACAGGGAGGATCTACGAGCAGTACTTC
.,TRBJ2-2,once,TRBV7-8,CASSQWRAGELFF,TGTGCCAGCAGCCAGTGGCGAGCCGGGGAGCTGTTTTTT
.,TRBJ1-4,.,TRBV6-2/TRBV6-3,CASANRDYEKLFF,TGTGCCAGCGCGAACAGGGACTATGAAAAACTGTTTTTT
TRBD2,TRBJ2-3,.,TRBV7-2,CASTPLVAGGVDTQYF,TGTGCCAGCACCCCGCTTGTAGCGGGAGGTGTAGATACGCAGTATTTT
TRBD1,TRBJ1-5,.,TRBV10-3,CAIGKDRGLQPQHF,TGTGCCATCGGCAAGGACAGGGGGCTTCAGCCCCAGCATTTT
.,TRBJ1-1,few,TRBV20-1,CSARRVNTEAFF,TGCAGTGCTAGACGCGTGAACACTGAAGCTTTCTTT
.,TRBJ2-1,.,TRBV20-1,CSAPTSAAYNEQFF,TGCAGTGCTCCGACCAGCGCCGCCTACAATGAGCAGTTCTTC
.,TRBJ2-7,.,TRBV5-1,CASQPAVSYEQYF,TGCGCCAGTCAACCGGCAGTCTCCTACGAGCAGTACTTC
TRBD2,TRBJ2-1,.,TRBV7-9,CASTGTSELNEQFF,TGTGCCTCAACCGGGACTAGCGAGTTAAATGAGCAGTTCTTC
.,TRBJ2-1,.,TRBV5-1,CASSRLAGSENEQFF,TGCGCCAGCAGCCGGCTCGCGGGGAGTGAAAATGAGCAGTTCTTC
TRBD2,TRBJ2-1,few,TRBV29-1,CSASPGLQQFF,TGCAGCGCAAGCCCGGGACTACAGCAGTTCTTC
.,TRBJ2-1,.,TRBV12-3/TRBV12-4,CASSFLAVEQFF,TGTGCCAGCAGTTTTCTCGCGGTGGAGCAGTTCTTC
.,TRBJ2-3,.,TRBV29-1,CSVNSRRDSTDTQYF,TGCAGCGTTAACTCCCGACGGGATAGCACAGATACGCAGTATTTT
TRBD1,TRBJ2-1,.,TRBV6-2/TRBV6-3,CASGGGTGADEQFF,TGTGCCAGTGGAGGTGGGACAGGGGCGGATGAGCAGTTCTTC
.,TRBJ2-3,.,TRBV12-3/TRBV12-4,CASSFVTGASTDTQYF,TGTGCCAGCAGTTTCGTGACTGGAGCTAGCACAGATACGCAGTATTTT
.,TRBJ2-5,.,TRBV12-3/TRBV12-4,CASSLPHSQETQYF,TGTGCCAGCAGTTTACCCCACAGCCAAGAGACCCAGTACTTC
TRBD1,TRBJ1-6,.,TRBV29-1,CSVRTGYNSPLHF,TGCAGCGTCCGGACAGGTTATAATTCACCCCTCCACTTT
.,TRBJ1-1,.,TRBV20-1,CSARVYSGNTEAFF,TGCAGTGCTAGAGTTTATAGTGGGAACACTGAAGCTTTCTTT
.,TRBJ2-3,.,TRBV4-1,CASSQVGLSTDTQYF,TGCGCCAGCAGCCAAGTAGGACTCAGCACAGATACGCAGTATTTT
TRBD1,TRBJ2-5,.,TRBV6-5,CASSPTGGRETQYF,TGTGCCAGCAGTCCTACAGGGGGTAGGGAGACCCAGTACTTC
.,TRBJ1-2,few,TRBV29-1,CSVLAIYGYTF,TGCAGCGTTTTGGCTATCTATGGCTACACCTTC
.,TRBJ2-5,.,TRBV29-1,CSVADQDVVQYF,TGCAGCGTCGCTGATCAGGATGTAGTCCAGTACTTC